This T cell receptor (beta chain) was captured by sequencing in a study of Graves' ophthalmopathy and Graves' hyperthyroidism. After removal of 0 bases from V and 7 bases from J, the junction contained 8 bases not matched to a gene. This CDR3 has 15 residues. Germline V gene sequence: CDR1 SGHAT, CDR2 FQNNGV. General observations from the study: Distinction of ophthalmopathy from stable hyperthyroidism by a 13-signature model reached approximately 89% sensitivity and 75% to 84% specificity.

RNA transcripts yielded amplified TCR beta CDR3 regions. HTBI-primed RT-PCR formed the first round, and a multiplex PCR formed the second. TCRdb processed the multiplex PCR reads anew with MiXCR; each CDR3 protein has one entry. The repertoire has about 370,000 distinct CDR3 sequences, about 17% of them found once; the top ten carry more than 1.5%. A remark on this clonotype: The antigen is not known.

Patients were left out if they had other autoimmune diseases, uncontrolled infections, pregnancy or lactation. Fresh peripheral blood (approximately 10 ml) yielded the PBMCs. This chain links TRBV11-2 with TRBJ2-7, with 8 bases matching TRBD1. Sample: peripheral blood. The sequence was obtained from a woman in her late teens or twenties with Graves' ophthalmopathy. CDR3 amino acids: CASSLEGQGAREQYF. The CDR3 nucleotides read TGTGCCAGCAGCTTAGAGGGCCAGGGGGCTAGGGAGCAGTACTTC.